The clone carrying this TCR beta chain was seen repeatedly, ten times or more. Its cognate antigen is unknown. This record belongs to a study of human T cells and chemical hapten exposure. Study outcomes and limitations: With DPC sensitization, TCRs exceeding 1 in 1000 frequency showed no change.

Whole blood, unfractionated, served as the material for total RNA extraction. Individual cDNA molecules each carried unique molecular identifiers attached by the library. In TCRdb, the 5' RACE reads were re-called with MiXCR into one record per CDR3 protein. The sample records under 100,000 distinct CDR3 sequences, about 16% being singletons. The germline gives CDR1 SEHNR, CDR2 FQNEAQ (reference sequence). CDR3 length: 13 amino acids. V lost 4 bases, J lost 3 bases, and 9 bases lay in between. The clonotype comes from a female donor in good health. The chain employs TRBV7-9 and TRBJ1-1; D possibly corresponds to TRBD1 (5 bases). The CDR3 reads CASSSPGHTEAFF. The CDR3 nucleotides are TGTGCCAGCAGCTCTCCGGGGCACACTGAAGCTTTCTTT.